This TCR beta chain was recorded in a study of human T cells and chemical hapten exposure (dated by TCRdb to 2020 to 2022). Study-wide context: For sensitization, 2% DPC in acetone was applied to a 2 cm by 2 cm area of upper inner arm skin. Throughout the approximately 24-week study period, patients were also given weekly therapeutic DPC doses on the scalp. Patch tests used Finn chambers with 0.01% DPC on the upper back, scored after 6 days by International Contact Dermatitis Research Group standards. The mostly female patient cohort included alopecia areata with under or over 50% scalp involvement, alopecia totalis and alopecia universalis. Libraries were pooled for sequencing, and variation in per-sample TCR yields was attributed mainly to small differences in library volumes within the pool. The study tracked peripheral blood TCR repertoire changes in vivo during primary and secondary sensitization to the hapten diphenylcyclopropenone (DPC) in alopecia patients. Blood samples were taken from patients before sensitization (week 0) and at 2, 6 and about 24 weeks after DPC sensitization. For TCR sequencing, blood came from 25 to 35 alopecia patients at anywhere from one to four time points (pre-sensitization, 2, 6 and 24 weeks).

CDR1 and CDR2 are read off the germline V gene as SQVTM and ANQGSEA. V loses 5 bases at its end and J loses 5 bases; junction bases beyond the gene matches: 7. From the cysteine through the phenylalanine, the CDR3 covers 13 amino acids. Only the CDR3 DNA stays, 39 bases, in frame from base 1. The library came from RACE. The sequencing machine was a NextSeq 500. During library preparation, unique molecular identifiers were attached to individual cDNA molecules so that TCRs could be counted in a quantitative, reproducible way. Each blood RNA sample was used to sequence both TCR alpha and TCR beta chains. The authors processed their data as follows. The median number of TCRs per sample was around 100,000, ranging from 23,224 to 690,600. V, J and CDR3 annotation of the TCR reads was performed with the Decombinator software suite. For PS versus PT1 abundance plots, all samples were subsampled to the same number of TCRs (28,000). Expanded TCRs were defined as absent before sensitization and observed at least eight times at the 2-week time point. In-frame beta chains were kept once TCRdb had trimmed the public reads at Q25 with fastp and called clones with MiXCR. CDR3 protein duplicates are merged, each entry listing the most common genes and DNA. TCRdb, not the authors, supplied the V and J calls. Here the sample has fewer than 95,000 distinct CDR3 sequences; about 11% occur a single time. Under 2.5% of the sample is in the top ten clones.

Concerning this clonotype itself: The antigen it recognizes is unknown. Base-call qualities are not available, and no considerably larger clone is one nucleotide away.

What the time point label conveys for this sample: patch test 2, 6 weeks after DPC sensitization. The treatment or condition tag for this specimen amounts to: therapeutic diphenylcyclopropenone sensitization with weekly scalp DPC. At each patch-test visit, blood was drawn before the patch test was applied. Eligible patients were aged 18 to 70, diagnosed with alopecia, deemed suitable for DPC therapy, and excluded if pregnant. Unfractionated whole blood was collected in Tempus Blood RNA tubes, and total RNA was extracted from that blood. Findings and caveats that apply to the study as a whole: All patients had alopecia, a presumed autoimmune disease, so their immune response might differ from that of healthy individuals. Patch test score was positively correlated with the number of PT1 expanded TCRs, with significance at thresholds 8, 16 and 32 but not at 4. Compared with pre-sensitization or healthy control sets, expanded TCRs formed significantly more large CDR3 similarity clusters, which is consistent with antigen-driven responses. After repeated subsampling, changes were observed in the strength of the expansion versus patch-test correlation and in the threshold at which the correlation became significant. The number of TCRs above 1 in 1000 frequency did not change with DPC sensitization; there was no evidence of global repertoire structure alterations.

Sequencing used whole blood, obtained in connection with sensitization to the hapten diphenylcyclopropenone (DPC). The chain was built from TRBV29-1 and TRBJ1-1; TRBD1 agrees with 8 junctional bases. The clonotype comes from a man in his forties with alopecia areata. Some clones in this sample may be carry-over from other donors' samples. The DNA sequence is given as TGCAGCGTTACAGGGGGACTGGCGACTGAAGCTTTCTTT. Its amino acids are CSVTGGLATEAFF.